Below are 2 T cell receptor beta chains sequenced from a single sample in a study of T cell responses to AZD1222 COVID-19 vaccine. This table comes from immunoSEQ multiplex PCR, and its TCRdb copy is limited to in-frame clones, with some not included. The table records 150,000 to 200,000 clones, about 90% of them present only once. The input for sequencing was peripheral blood, taken on day 0 of MenACWY control vaccination. The source of these receptors is an adult in good health.

This chain joins TRBV11-2 and TRBJ2-7, with D unclear. Germline V gives CDR1 SGHAT, CDR2 FQNNGV. The CDR3 sequence is 14 residues long. With 1 base removed from V and 3 bases from J, the gap between germline ends came to 10 bases. The CDR3 loop is CASSLGNVLYEQYF. The CDR3 DNA sequence: TGTGCCAGCAGCTTAGGGAACGTCCTCTACGAGCAGTACTTC. The complete variable domain, with remaining parts taken from reference TRBV11-2 and TRBJ2-7, reads EAGVAQSPRYKIIEKRQSVAFWCNPISGHATLYWYQQILGQGPKLLIQFQNNGVVDDSQLPKDRFSAERLKGVDSTLKIQPAKLEDSAVYLCASSLGNVLYEQYFGPGTRLTVT.

The CDR3 nucleotides are TGTGCCAGCAGCTTATTAGCCGACCAAGTGTCCTACAATGAGCAGTTCTTC. It codes for CASSLLADQVSYNEQFF. The gene calls are TRBV11-2 and TRBJ2-1; no clear D gene. Looked up from germline, CDR1 is SGHAT and CDR2 is FQNNGV. Trimming removed 2 bases from V and 1 base from J, with 15 bases in between. CDR3 length: 17 amino acids.